A single T cell receptor beta chain is shown here with its context. This specimen belongs to a study of blood T cell repertoires in COVID-19. Study-level information: Samples representing acute and convalescent COVID-19 were sourced from the United States, Italy and Spain. PBMCs, B-cell-depleted T cells, or T cells were the source of the cDNA or gDNA that made up the material.

In the source study's methods: From reference gene primer amplification, estimates of nucleated cell counts were derived. Data came from immunoSEQ multiplex PCR; TCRdb stores just in-frame clones and leaves some out. V, J and clone size are taken as reported in that table, and D and trimming were inferred from the DNA itself. Found here are about 140,000 clones, 80% to 85% of them singletons; the top ten hold about 8.9%. The CDR3 loop spans 16 amino acids. The germline V gene has CDR1 SGHTA and CDR2 FQGNSA. V was clipped by 1 base and J by 7 bases; unmatched bases: 8. Followed over time, Seattle patients had been enrolled while infection was active.

The sequencing sample was made of peripheral blood. This receptor was taken from a man younger than 45 with COVID-19, enrolled during active disease. V is TRBV7-2 and J is TRBJ2-1; 9 bases align to TRBD2. CDR3 DNA sequence: TGTGCCAGCAGCTTAGTTTTGCGGGAGGGCCGGAATGAGCAGTTCTTC. This sequence encodes CASSLVLREGRNEQFF.